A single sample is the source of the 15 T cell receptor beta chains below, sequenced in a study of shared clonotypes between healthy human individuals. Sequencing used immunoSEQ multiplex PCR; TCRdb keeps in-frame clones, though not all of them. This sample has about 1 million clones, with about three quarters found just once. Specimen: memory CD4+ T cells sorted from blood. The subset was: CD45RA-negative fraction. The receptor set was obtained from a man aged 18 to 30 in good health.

The CDR3 region is CASSSRGGGTDTQYF. The DNA of the CDR3 is TGTGCCAGCAGCTCCAGGGGCGGGGGCACAGATACGCAGTATTTT. The chain recombines TRBV7-9 with TRBJ2-3; D is possibly TRBD1 or TRBD2 (6 bases each). With 4 bases removed from V and 1 base from J, the gap between germline ends came to 12 bases. Germline-derived CDR1 and CDR2 are SEHNR and FQNEAQ (reference sequence). The CDR3 spans 15 residues.

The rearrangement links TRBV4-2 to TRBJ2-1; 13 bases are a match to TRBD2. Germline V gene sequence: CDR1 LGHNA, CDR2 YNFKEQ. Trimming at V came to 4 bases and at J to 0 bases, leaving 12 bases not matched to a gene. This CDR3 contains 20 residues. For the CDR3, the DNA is TGTGCCAGCAGCCCCGACCCCAAGACTAGCGGGAGGAGCTCCTACAATGAGCAGTTCTTC. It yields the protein CASSPDPKTSGRSSYNEQFF.

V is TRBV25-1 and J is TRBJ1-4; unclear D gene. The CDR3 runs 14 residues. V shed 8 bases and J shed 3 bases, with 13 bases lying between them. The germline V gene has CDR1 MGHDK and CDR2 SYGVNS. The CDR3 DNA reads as TGTGCCAGCTCCCGGGCTGGAGCTAATGAAAAACTGTTTTTT. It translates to CASSRAGANEKLFF.

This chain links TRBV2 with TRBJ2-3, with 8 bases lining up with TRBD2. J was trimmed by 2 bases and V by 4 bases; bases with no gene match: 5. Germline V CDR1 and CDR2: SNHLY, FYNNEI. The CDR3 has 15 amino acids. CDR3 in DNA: TGTGCCAGCAGTGTAAGCGGGGGCTCCACAGATACGCAGTATTTT. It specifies CASSVSGGSTDTQYF.

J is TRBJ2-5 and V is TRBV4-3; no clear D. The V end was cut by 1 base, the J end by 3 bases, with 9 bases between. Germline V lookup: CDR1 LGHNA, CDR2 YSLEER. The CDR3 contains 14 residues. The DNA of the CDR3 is TGCGCCAGCAGCCAAGCCCCCGCGGAAGAGACCCAGTACTTC. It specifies CASSQAPAEETQYF.

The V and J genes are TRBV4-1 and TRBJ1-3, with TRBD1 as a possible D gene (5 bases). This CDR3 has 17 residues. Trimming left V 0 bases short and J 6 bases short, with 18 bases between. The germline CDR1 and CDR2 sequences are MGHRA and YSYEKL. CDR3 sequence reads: CASSQDLGGGVENTIYF. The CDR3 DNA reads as TGCGCCAGCAGCCAAGATCTTGGCGGAGGGGTTGAAAACACCATATATTTT.

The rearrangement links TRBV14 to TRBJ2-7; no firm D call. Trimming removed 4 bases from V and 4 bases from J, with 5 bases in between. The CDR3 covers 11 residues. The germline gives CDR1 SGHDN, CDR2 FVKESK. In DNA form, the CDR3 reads TGTGCCAGCAGCCGTCTTTACGAGCAGTACTTC. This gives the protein CASSRLYEQYF.

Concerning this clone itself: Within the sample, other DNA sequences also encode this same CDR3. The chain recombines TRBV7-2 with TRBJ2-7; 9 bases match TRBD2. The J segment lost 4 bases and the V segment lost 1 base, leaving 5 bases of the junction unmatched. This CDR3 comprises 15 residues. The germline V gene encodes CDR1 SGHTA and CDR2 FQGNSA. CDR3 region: CASSLDLAGLYEQYF. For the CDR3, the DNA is TGTGCCAGCAGCTTAGACCTAGCGGGACTGTACGAGCAGTACTTC.

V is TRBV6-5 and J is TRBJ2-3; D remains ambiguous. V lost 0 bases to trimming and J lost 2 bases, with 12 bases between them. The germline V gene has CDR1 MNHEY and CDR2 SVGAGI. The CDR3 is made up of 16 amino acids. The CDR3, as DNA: TGTGCCAGCAGTTACTCAGGAAATAGATTCACAGATACGCAGTATTTT. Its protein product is CASSYSGNRFTDTQYF.

The CDR3 loop is CASSLGEGLDTQYF. CDR3 DNA: TGTGCCAGCAGCTTAGGCGAGGGTCTGGATACGCAGTATTTT. The V call is TRBV7-9, the J call TRBJ2-3; maybe TRBD2 (5 bases). V was pared by 1 base and J by 6 bases, with 11 bases between. Germline values: CDR1 SEHNR, CDR2 FQNEAQ (reference sequence). This CDR3 region has 14 residues.

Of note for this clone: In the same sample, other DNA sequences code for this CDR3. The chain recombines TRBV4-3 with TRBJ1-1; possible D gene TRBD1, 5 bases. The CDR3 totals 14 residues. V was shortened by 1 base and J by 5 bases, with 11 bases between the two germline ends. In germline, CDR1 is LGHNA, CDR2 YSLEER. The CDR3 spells CASSQGGRVTEAFF. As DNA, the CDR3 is TGCGCCAGCAGCCAAGGCGGCAGGGTGACTGAAGCTTTCTTT.

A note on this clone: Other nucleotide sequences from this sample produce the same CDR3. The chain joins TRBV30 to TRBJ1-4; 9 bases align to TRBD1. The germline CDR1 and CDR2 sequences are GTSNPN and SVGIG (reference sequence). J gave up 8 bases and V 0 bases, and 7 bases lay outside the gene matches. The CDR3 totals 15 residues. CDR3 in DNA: TGTGCCTGGAGTGTACCTGGGACAGGGAACGAAAAACTGTTTTTT. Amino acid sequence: CAWSVPGTGNEKLFF.

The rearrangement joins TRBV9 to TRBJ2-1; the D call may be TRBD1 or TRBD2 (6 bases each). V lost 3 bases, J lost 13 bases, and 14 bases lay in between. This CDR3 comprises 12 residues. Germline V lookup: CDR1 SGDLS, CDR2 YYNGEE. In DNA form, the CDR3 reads TGTGCCAGCAGCGCCCCATCGGGGGCACAGTTCTTC. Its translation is CASSAPSGAQFF.

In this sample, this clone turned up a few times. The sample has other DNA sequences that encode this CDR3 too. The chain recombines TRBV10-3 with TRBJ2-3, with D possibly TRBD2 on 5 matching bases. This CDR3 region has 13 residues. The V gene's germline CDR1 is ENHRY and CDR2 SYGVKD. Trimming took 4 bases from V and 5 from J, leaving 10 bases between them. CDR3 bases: TGTGCCATCAGTGCAGGCCGGGAAGATACGCAGTATTTT. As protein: CAISAGREDTQYF.

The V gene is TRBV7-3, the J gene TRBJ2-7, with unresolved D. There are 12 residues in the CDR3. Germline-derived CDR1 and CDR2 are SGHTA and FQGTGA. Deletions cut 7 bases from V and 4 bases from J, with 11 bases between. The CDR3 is CASTRRPYEQYF. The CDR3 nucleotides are TGTGCCAGCACCCGGCGTCCGTACGAGCAGTACTTC.